These T cell receptor beta chains were read from a single sample in a study of T cells in localized non-small cell lung cancer. Sequencing was performed with immunoSEQ multiplex PCR; in TCRdb, only in-frame clones are kept and a portion is missing. The profile shows about 35,000 clones, 75% to 95% of them singletons. Here the sequenced sample was peripheral blood mononuclear cells, taken before any cancer treatment. The source is a female donor aged 60 or older with stage II lung adenocarcinoma. The CDR3 runs from the conserved cysteine through the conserved F or W. The order of the fields is D gene, clone size, V gene, J gene, CDR3 DNA, CDR3 protein. D genes are given only for firm matches. Size is stated for part of the rows, as once, few or many counts, or as a class when the clone is expanded.

TRBD1,NA,TRBV5-1,TRBJ1-2,TGCGCCAGCAGCTTAGGGACAGGGGTCGGGGATGGCTACACCTTC,CASSLGTGVGDGYTF
NA,once,TRBV7-2,TRBJ1-1,TGTGCCAGCAGCCGAGGGACGGGAACCGATAACACTGAAGCTTTCTTT,CASSRGTGTDNTEAFF
NA,NA,TRBV7-2,TRBJ2-5,TGTGCCAGCAGCTTTCCGATTCCGGGGGTAGGGACCCAGTACTTC,CASSFPIPGVGTQYF
NA,NA,TRBV11-2,TRBJ2-2,TGTGCCAGCAGCTTAAGTGGAGTGGCGGGCGTAACCGGGGAGCTGTTTTTT,CASSLSGVAGVTGELFF
NA,NA,TRBV6-1,TRBJ2-1,TGTGCCAGCAAATTGACGGAGCTTGAGCAGTTCTTC,CASKLTELEQFF
NA,NA,TRBV7-4,TRBJ1-3,TGTGCCAGCAGCCCTACGTTTCGTGCGCCGCCATCTGGAAACACCATATATTTT,CASSPTFRAPPSGNTIYF
NA,NA,TRBV5-1,TRBJ1-6,TGCGCCAGCACCCTTGGGATAGGGGATAATTCACCCCTCCACTTT,CASTLGIGDNSPLHF
TRBD1,NA,TRBV5-1,TRBJ1-4,TGCGCCAGCAGCTATAGGACAGGGAATGAAAAACTGTTTTTT,CASSYRTGNEKLFF
TRBD2,few,TRBV11-2,TRBJ2-7,TGTGCCAGCAGCCCCCGTAGCGGGAGTAGGGAGCAGTACTTC,CASSPRSGSREQYF
NA,few,TRBV6-5,TRBJ1-2,TGTGCCAGCAGGAGACAGGATCACGGCTACACCTTC,CASRRQDHGYTF
NA,NA,TRBV5-4,TRBJ2-3,TGTGCCAGCAGCCCGGACCTGGTAGATACGCAGTATTTT,CASSPDLVDTQYF
NA,NA,TRBV7-2,TRBJ2-1,TGTGCCAGCAAAACAGTTGGGGCCGGCTCCTACAATGAGCAGTTCTTC,CASKTVGAGSYNEQFF
NA,few,TRBV30,TRBJ1-1,TGTGCCTGGAGTGAGGGAGGGGGGGCATCTGAAGCTTTCTTT,CAWSEGGGASEAFF
NA,NA,TRBV10-3,TRBJ1-4,TGTGCCATCAGCAGCGGCGGCAGGGCTATAGAAAAACTGTTTTTT,CAISSGGRAIEKLFF
NA,NA,TRBV30,TRBJ2-3,TGTGCCTGGAGCGTCATGACAGATACGCAGTATTTT,CAWSVMTDTQYF
NA,NA,TRBV9,TRBJ2-5,TGTGCCAGCAGCGCACGTCCGGGACTTAATCCTTCCCAGTACTTC,CASSARPGLNPSQYF
TRBD1,few,TRBV27,TRBJ1-2,TGTGCCAGCAGATCCCGGGACAGCCTTTATGGCTACACCTTC,CASRSRDSLYGYTF
NA,NA,TRBV18,TRBJ2-2,TGTGCCAGCTCAGTTGGACAGACGAACACCGGGGAGCTGTTTTTT,CASSVGQTNTGELFF
TRBD2,once,TRBV28,TRBJ2-3,TGTGCCAGCAGCCCGGGGACTAGCGGGGGGTTTTTAAATACGCAGTATTTT,CASSPGTSGGFLNTQYF
NA,NA,TRBV11-2,TRBJ1-2,TGTGCCAGCAGCTTAGTATCCCGGGACCTCTATGGCTACACCTTC,CASSLVSRDLYGYTF
NA,NA,TRBV18,TRBJ2-7,TGTGCCAGCTCAACACCTCGGGACTACGAGCAGTACTTC,CASSTPRDYEQYF
NA,NA,TRBV7-2,TRBJ2-5,TGTGCCAGCAGCTTGGGGGCCCAGGTCCAAGAGACCCAGTACTTC,CASSLGAQVQETQYF
NA,NA,TRBV9,TRBJ2-5,TGTGCCAGCAGCGTAGCTGACAGCCGGCAGACCCAGTACTTC,CASSVADSRQTQYF
TRBD1,few,TRBV7-2,TRBJ1-1,TGTGCCAGCAGCTCGACAGGGGGGTACACTGAAGCTTTCTTT,CASSSTGGYTEAFF
NA,NA,TRBV9,TRBJ1-6,TGTGCCAGCAGCGTAAGTTGGACCTATTCACCCCTCCACTTT,CASSVSWTYSPLHF
NA,NA,TRBV9,TRBJ1-6,TGTGCCAGCAGCGTAGGGGAAATCCGGAATTCACCCCTCCACTTT,CASSVGEIRNSPLHF